This note documents a single T cell receptor (beta chain) sequence. This receptor's antigen is unknown. No base quality information exists; no much larger clone differs at one position. The immunoSEQ Assay was used to sequence TCR beta CDR3 regions from DNA. From the authors' description of their analysis: To compute T cell density, TCR beta template counts were normalized to usable DNA, which was estimated by amplifying housekeeping genes. Using the preseqR package, richness was estimated by extrapolating to 120,000 templates for tissue samples and 400,000 templates for PBMC samples. Clonality was calculated as one minus Pielou's evenness. To identify tissue-enriched TCRs, differential abundance testing was run on productive amino-acid clonotypes with a minimum total count of 5 and an alpha of 0.1. The Jaccard Index and the Morisita Overlap Index were used to measure how much the repertoires overlapped between compartments. GLIPH grouped TCR beta CDR3s together with public tetramer-defined viral CDR3s, and a viral motif had to include at least three viral sequences and show V-gene enrichment. The table was pulled from immuneACCESS by TCRdb, which kept in-frame rearrangements only. Such tables lose some clones; where checked, under half of the loss comes from unresolved V genes, and the rest has no known cause. That table gives V, J and clone size, and the DNA gave D and trimming. The sample records some 20,000 clones, 90% of which are singletons. Less than 9% of the sample belongs to the ten largest clones.

The CDR1 and CDR2 encoded by the germline V gene are MDHEN and SYDVKM. Its CDR3 holds 16 amino acids, cysteine through phenylalanine. The read is trimmed to its CDR3 DNA, 48 bases read in frame from base 1. The V and J ends are trimmed by 3 bases and 3 bases, leaving 18 bases between them. At diagnosis, tumor, uninvolved tumor-adjacent lung and peripheral blood were collected and then preserved as a mix of FFPE and fresh-frozen material. For TCR repertoire profiling, the blood samples were analyzed as peripheral blood mononuclear cells. The sample comes from a study of T cells in localized non-small cell lung cancer (dated by TCRdb to 2018 to 2021). Regarding the research as a whole: T cell repertoires of a few hundred early-stage NSCLC patients were analyzed, with tumors being compared against uninvolved tumor-adjacent lungs. All 230 or so NSCLC patients in the cohort were treatment-naive and had localized lung tumors that were resected. Of the NSCLC patients, fewer than 150 were male and around 99 were female, and the mean age was around 70 years. The study at large found these results: Because multi-region sequencing of the tumors was not done, intratumor heterogeneity could not be ruled out. Because the study design was exploratory, TCR variables were selected using unadjusted p-values without false-discovery rate correction. A median of approximately 57 of the top 100 tumor clones were detected in paired uninvolved adjacent lung, and some 29 of these tumor clones were also found among the top 100 clones of the paired uninvolved adjacent lung. The highest T cell clonality was observed in uninvolved tumor-adjacent lung, where clonality exceeded that of tumor, suggesting that antigenic responses were more focused in uninvolved tumor-adjacent lung. Higher blood T cell density associated with longer overall survival, while higher adjacent-lung clonality associated with shorter survival.

Sample: peripheral blood, taken before any cancer treatment. This receptor chain uses TRBV28 and TRBJ2-7; no D gene is confidently identified. The TCR comes from a woman aged 35 to 75 with stage I lung adenocarcinoma. Read as DNA, the sequence is TGTGCCAGCAGTTTTCGAGGCAACCCTGGGCGCTACGAGCAGTACTTC. It is translated as CASSFRGNPGRYEQYF.